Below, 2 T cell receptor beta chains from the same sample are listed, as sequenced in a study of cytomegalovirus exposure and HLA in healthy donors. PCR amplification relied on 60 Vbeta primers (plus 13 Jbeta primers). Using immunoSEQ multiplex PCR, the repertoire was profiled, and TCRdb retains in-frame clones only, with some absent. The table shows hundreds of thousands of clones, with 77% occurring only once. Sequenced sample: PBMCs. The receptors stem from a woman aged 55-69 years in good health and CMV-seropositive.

The CDR3 sequence is CATSSDGTAGQPQHF. CDR3 DNA: TGTGCCACCAGCAGCGACGGGACAGCAGGACAGCCCCAGCATTTT. The V and J genes are TRBV15 and TRBJ1-5; 7 bases fit TRBD1. Unmatched junction bases numbered 9, after V lost 3 bases and J lost 7 bases. Germline-derived CDR1 and CDR2 are LNHNV and YYDKDF (reference sequence). The CDR3 totals 15 residues.

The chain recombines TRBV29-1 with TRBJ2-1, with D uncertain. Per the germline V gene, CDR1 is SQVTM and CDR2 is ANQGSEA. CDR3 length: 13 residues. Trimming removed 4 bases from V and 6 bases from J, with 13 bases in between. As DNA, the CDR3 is TGCAGCGTTGGGTGGTCTTGGGCCAATGAGCAGTTCTTC. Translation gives CSVGWSWANEQFF.